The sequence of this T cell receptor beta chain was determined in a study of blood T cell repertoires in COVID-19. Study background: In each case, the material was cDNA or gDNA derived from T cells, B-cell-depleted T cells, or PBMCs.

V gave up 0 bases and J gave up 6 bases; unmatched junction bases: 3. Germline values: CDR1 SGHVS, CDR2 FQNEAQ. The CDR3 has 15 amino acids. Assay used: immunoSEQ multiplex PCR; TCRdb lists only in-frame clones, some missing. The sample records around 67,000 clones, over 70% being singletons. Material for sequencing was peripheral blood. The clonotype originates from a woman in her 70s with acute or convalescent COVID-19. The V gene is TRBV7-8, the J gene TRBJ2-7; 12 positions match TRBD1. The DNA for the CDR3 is TGTGCCAGCAGCTTAGCCGGGACAGGGGGCCTCGAGCAGTACTTC. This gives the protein CASSLAGTGGLEQYF.